This T cell receptor beta chain was recorded in a study of OX40 agonist ivuxolimab in advanced cancers. Study-wide context: At 0.01 to 10 mg/kg, ivuxolimab was administered intravenously to patients every 2 weeks. Three patients got partial responses; one had hepatocellular carcinoma and two had cutaneous melanoma.

Study-wide points: Among T cells, CD8+ cells averaged more expanded clones than CD4+ cells. No antigen was identified for the clonally expanded peripheral T cells.

From germline, CDR1 is GTSNPN and CDR2 SVGIG (reference sequence). This CDR3 is built from 15 residues. Trimming took off 1 base at V and 5 bases at J, with 15 bases between the two ends. Clones were read by immunoSEQ multiplex PCR, and TCRdb kept only the in-frame ones, dropping some. The sample contains 81,000 or so clones, about 89% of which appear only once. Points on this clone: Its target is not known.

This receptor was taken from an adult with an advanced solid tumor such as melanoma, head and neck, liver or kidney cancer. The sample was CD4+ or CD8+ T cells sorted from blood, taken in a trial of the OX40 agonist ivuxolimab. The genes are TRBV30 and TRBJ1-5; no clear D gene. DNA for the CDR3: TGTGCCTGGAGTGGTGGTAGGGCCCCCCATCAGCCCCAGCATTTT. Its protein is CAWSGGRAPHQPQHF.